The clone carrying this T cell receptor beta chain was recorded a few times. Its antigen is as yet unknown. Germline-derived CDR1 and CDR2 are MDHEN and SYDVKM. The CDR3 loop spans 14 amino acids. Trimming took 2 bases from V and 5 from J, leaving 10 bases between them. TCRdb called the reads again in MiXCR, with one record for every CDR3 protein. The table records under 850,000 distinct CDR3 sequences, 35% of them present only once. The data belong to a study of T cell repertoires in cytomegalovirus infection. Findings and limits, study-wide: Of the TCR beta families, the public ones yielded a cumulative frequency that identified carriers of CMV plus the relevant HLA.

This clonotype originated in a human donor in good health (CMV status not recorded). Some clones in this sample may be carry-over from other donors' samples. Input material: PBMCs. The chain has TRBV28 and TRBJ2-1; unclear D gene. Here the CDR3 reads CASSLISSHNEQFF. CDR3 in DNA: TGTGCCAGCAGTTTAATTAGCAGCCACAATGAGCAGTTCTTC. The variable domain in full, completed from reference TRBV28 and TRBJ2-1, reads DVKVTQSSRYLVKRTGEKVFLECVQDMDHENMFWYRQDPGLGLRLIYFSYDVKMKEKGDIPEGYSVSREKKERFSLILESASTNQTSMYLCASSLISSHNEQFFGPGTRLTVL.